This T cell receptor (beta chain) appears in the sequencing data of a study of identifying expanded T cells in peripheral blood (dated by TCRdb to about 2019). General notes on the study: Separate aliquots of the same genomic DNA pool were sequenced to produce technical replicates, and four replicates were compared in pairs.

Overall study results and their limits: Variance in clone template counts between roughly 2-week samples significantly increased with total template count across all healthy donors. Across all healthy-donor time intervals, the beta-binomial model significantly lowered both the number of clones called differentially abundant and the false-positive rate. The authors expected biological variance in healthy repertoires might increase further over much longer intervals such as months to years. The binomial model flagged about 1.3 differentially abundant clones between technical replicates, compared with approximately 16 over around two weeks and about 20 over around four weeks.

TCRbeta CDR3 regions were profiled by bias-controlled multiplex PCR amplification of genomic DNA with the immunoSEQ Assay. Turning to the authors' computational methods: To quantify the absolute abundance of each unique TCRbeta CDR3 region, the sequences were collapsed and filtered. Differential abundance was tested with two models: a binomial (Fisher-equivalent) model and a beta-binomial model that adds time-dependent variance fitted from healthy donors. Clones with fewer than 5 combined templates were removed, and differential abundance was called for clones with a Benjamini-Hochberg FDR below 0.01. In the beta-binomial model, variance was expressed as a function of the total template count across the two samples, in the form v = (b*log(k)+a)^2. TCRdb provides this immuneACCESS table in a form limited to in-frame rearrangements. Some clones are lacking; in checked studies, under half of them reflect an unresolved V gene, and why the rest are absent is not known. The DNA was the basis for D and trimming; V, J and clone size are from that table. The sample table contains approximately 100,000 clones; only one count was recorded for around 89% of them. About 15% of the sample lies in the top ten.

Concerning this clone itself: Its antigen specificity is not known. One base away there is no much larger clone; base qualities are not given.

The germline V gene (reference sequence) sets CDR1 to MNHEY and CDR2 to SMNVEV. Taken from cysteine to phenylalanine, the CDR3 has 16 residues. Only CDR3 DNA is held: 48 bases, read in frame from base 1. Trimming removed 2 bases from V and 1 base from J, leaving 12 bases between the germline ends. During the collection period, no infections or other immune events were recorded for the healthy donors. Healthy-donor blood repertoires served as a training cohort to calibrate time-dependent variance in a beta-binomial model of T-cell clone differential abundance. There were roughly 10 healthy donors in the training cohort, of whom 3 were female and 7 were male. An age range of about 25 to 64 years, with an average of about 39 years, was recorded for the donors. Whole blood, obtained from a commercial supplier, was collected from each healthy donor at three time points spaced around 13 days apart. For immunosequencing, genomic DNA was extracted from whole blood that had not been sorted.

This TCR was recovered from a person aged 18-70 years in good health. The sample consisted of blood. The V and J segments used are TRBV27 and TRBJ1-5; the D gene lacks a confident call. The nucleotides are TGTGCCAGCAGTTTAGAGAGGCCACTCAGCAATCAGCCCCAGCATTTT. Its translation is CASSLERPLSNQPQHF.